This T cell receptor beta chain was captured by sequencing in a study of T cell responses to AZD1222 COVID-19 vaccine. The study's findings and limits: Clonal diversity was possibly underestimated, and the donors were mostly white British, with more females.

Repertoires were generated with immunoSEQ multiplex PCR, while TCRdb's copy carries only in-frame clones and drops some. The sample carries 84,000 or so clones, roughly 90% recorded once. Germline V gene lookup returns CDR1 LNHNV and CDR2 YYDKDF (reference sequence). The V gene end was trimmed by 5 bases and the J gene end by 1 base; junction bases not matched to a gene: 7. The CDR3 length is 15 residues. On this clone: Antigen specificity is unknown.

The sample was peripheral blood, taken on day 0 of AZD1222 vaccination. This clonotype originated in an adult in good health. This chain links TRBV15 with TRBJ2-7, with 8 bases matching TRBD1. Here the CDR3 reads CATSAPRTGSYEQYF. The CDR3 bases are TGTGCCACCAGCGCACCTCGGACAGGGTCCTACGAGCAGTACTTC.